The sample holds a few counts of the clone carrying this T cell receptor (beta chain). Its antigen is not known. This specimen belongs to a study of response to subunit inactivated influenza vaccine. Overall study findings and caveats: Each seasonal influenza vaccination recruits few new T cells, the authors suggested.

Via MiXCR, TCRdb re-called the RT-PCR reads, giving one row per CDR3 protein. Of 650,000 to 850,000 distinct CDR3 sequences listed, roughly 13% are singletons. Deletions cut 6 bases from V and 0 bases from J, with 10 bases between. Germline V CDR1 and CDR2: DFQATT, SNEGSKA (reference sequence). The CDR3 is 13 amino acids. The V gene is TRBV20-1, the J gene TRBJ2-3, with D tentatively TRBD2 (5 bases). The TCR was taken from a man aged 50 to 59 who received an inactivated influenza vaccine. The sample in question was PBMCs from blood, obtained 14 to 15 days before vaccination. CDR3 sequence: CSAAPGSTDTQYF. CDR3 nucleotides: TGCAGTGCCGCCCCGGGGAGCACAGATACGCAGTATTTT.